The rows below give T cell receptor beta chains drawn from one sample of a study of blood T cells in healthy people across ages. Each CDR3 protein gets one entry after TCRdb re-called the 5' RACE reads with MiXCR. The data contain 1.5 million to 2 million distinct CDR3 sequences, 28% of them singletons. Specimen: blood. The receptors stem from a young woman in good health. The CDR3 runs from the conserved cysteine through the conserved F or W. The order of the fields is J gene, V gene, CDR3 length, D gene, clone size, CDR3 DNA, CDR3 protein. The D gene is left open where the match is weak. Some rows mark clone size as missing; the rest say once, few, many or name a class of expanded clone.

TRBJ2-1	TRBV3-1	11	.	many	TGTGCCAGCAGCCAAGTGGACGGGAAGTTCTTC	CASSQVDGKFF
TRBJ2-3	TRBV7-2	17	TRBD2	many	TGTGCCAGCAGCCCTCCAGGACTAGCGGGGGGGACAGATACGCAGTATTTT	CASSPPGLAGGTDTQYF
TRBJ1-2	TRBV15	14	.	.	TGTGCCACCAGCAGAGATCATAGTAACTATGGCTACACCTTC	CATSRDHSNYGYTF
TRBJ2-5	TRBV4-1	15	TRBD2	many	TGCGCCAGCAGCCATGACTCTAGCGGGGGAGAGACCCAGTACTTC	CASSHDSSGGETQYF
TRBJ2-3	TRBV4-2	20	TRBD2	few	TGTGCCAGCAGCCAAGATGCTAGCGGGGGGGCGGGGTCTAGCACAGATACGCAGTATTTT	CASSQDASGGAGSSTDTQYF
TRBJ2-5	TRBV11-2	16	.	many	TGTGCCAGCAGAACCCATAGGACTGGCTACCAAGAGACCCAGTACTTC	CASRTHRTGYQETQYF
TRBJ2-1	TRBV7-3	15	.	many	TGTGCCAGCAGCATAAATAACGGGGGATATAATGAGCAGTTCTTC	CASSINNGGYNEQFF
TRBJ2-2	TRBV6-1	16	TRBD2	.	TGTGCCAGCAGCCCAGTGGACGGGGGGGCCTTCGGGGAGCTGTTTTTT	CASSPVDGGAFGELFF
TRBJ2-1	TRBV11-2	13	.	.	TGTGCCAGCACCCTCCCTTCGTACGCTGAGCAGTTCTTC	CASTLPSYAEQFF
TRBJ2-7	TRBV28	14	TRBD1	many	TGTGCCAGCAGTCCGCCGACAGGGCCCTACGAGCAGTACTTC	CASSPPTGPYEQYF
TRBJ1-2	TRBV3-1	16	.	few	TGTGCCAGCAGCCAAGAGTGGGACCGCAACCGGGGCGGCTACACCTTC	CASSQEWDRNRGGYTF
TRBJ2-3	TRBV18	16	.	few	TGTGCCAGCTCACCAGAATCGCCAGCTAGCACAGATACGCAGTATTTT	CASSPESPASTDTQYF
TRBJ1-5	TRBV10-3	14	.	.	TGTGCCATCAGGGAGAGGCCAGGGGACCAGCCCCAGCATTTT	CAIRERPGDQPQHF
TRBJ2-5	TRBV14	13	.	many	TGTGCCAGCAGCCAAGGGCGGAGTAGGACCCAGTACTTC	CASSQGRSRTQYF
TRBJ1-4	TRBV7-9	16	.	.	TGTGCCAGCAGCCCCGAATTGTGGGCAGGGAATGAAAAACTGTTTTTT	CASSPELWAGNEKLFF
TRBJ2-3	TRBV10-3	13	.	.	TGTGCCATCAGTGGGGCACTAGGGGATACGCAGTATTTT	CAISGALGDTQYF
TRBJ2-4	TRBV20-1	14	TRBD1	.	TGCAGTGCCGAGATCAGGGGGCTTGGAAACATTCAGTACTTC	CSAEIRGLGNIQYF
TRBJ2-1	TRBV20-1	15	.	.	TGCAGTGCTAGGATTCTTCGGGGGTTCAACAATGAGCAGTTCTTC	CSARILRGFNNEQFF
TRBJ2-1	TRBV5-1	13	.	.	TGCGCCAGCAGCATTGGACGGAACAATGAGCAGTTCTTC	CASSIGRNNEQFF
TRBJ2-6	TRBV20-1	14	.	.	TGCAGTGCTAGATCCATTTCTGGGGCCAACGTCCTGACTTTC	CSARSISGANVLTF
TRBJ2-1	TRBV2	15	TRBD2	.	TGTGCCAGCAAGGAGGGACTAGCCATAAATAATGAGCAGTTCTTC	CASKEGLAINNEQFF
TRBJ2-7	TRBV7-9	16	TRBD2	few	TGTGCCAGCAGGGGAAGGACTAGCGGGAGCTCCTACGAGCAGTACTTC	CASRGRTSGSSYEQYF
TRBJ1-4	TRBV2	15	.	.	TGTGCCAGCAGACCCCAGGGTCAGTTTAATGAAAAACTGTTTTTT	CASRPQGQFNEKLFF
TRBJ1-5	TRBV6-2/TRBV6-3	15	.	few	TGTGCCAGCAGTTACGCAGGGGCCTACAATCAGCCCCAGCATTTT	CASSYAGAYNQPQHF